This entry describes one T cell receptor (beta chain). Those enrolled in Seattle joined during active infection and were followed longitudinally afterward. This record comes from a study of blood T cell repertoires in COVID-19. Study details: Sites across the United States, Italy and Spain contributed samples from acute and convalescent COVID-19. Nucleic acid was either cDNA or gDNA, and it came from T cells, B-cell-depleted T cells, or PBMCs.

Unmatched junction bases numbered 4, after V lost 2 bases and J lost 4 bases. In germline, CDR1 is LGHDT, CDR2 YNNKEL (reference sequence). The CDR3 covers 16 residues. Original methodology: Reference gene primer amplification yielded estimated nucleated cell counts. The protocol was immunoSEQ multiplex PCR, while the TCRdb copy is restricted to in-frame clones and leaves out a portion. That table supplies the V and J calls and clone size; D and trimming were determined from the DNA. The sample carries about 340,000 clones, about nine tenths recorded once. The clonotype comes from a woman aged 70-85 years with COVID-19, enrolled during active disease. Sample: peripheral blood. V gene TRBV3-1 (or the pseudogene TRBV3-2) combines with J gene TRBJ1-6; 8 positions agree with TRBD1. This chain's CDR3 is CASSQTRDRYNSPLHF. Written as DNA, the CDR3 is TGTGCCAGCAGCCAAACTCGGGACAGGTATAATTCACCCCTCCACTTT.